Listed below are T cell receptor beta chains from one sample, sequenced in a study of radiotherapy plus CTLA-4 blockade in lung cancer. TCRdb keeps only in-frame clones here, not all; method: immunoSEQ multiplex PCR. The table lists around 80,000 clones, roughly four fifths of them singletons. Sequenced material: peripheral blood, taken from a patient treated with radiotherapy plus ipilimumab. These receptors were taken from a human donor with non-small cell lung cancer who had stable disease on radiotherapy plus ipilimumab. Both conserved end residues are part of each CDR3. The D gene is left open where the match is weak. Clone sizes are given selectively: once, few, many, or a class where the clone is expanded.

D gene	V gene	J gene	clone size	CDR3 protein	CDR3 DNA
.	TRBV27	TRBJ1-5	once	CASSLRGGEYQPQHF	TGTGCCAGCAGTTTAAGGGGGGGCGAATATCAGCCCCAGCATTTT
.	TRBV11-2	TRBJ2-3	.	CASSFEGRSTDTQYF	TGTGCCAGCAGTTTCGAGGGGAGAAGCACAGATACGCAGTATTTT
TRBD1	TRBV2	TRBJ2-5	.	CASRTDRGGGETQYF	TGTGCCAGCAGGACGGACAGGGGGGGAGGAGAGACCCAGTACTTC
TRBD1	TRBV7-8	TRBJ1-5	.	CASSYGTGVGQPQHF	TGTGCCAGCAGCTACGGGACAGGGGTTGGGCAGCCCCAGCATTTT
TRBD2	TRBV6-4	TRBJ2-2	.	CASGLAGDTGELFF	TGTGCCAGCGGACTAGCGGGGGACACCGGGGAGCTGTTTTTT
.	TRBV5-1	TRBJ1-1	few	CASSLGEVAGRLEAFF	TGCGCCAGCAGCTTGGGGGAGGTGGCGGGACGGCTTGAAGCTTTCTTT
.	TRBV7-3	TRBJ2-5	.	CASSLTLQETQYF	TGTGCCAGCAGCTTAACACTTCAAGAGACCCAGTACTTC
.	TRBV9	TRBJ2-7	.	CASSVGGSEYEQYF	TGTGCCAGCAGCGTAGGGGGTAGCGAATACGAGCAGTACTTC
TRBD2	TRBV6-5	TRBJ2-5	once	CASSPGTSEVETQYF	TGTGCCAGCAGTCCCGGGACTAGCGAGGTGGAGACCCAGTACTTC
TRBD1	TRBV11-3	TRBJ2-1	.	CASSSGTGYYNEQFF	TGTGCCAGCAGCAGTGGGACAGGGTACTACAATGAGCAGTTCTTC
TRBD2	TRBV28	TRBJ2-7	.	CASSIGTSGSYEQYF	TGTGCCAGCAGTATTGGGACTAGCGGGAGTTACGAGCAGTACTTC
TRBD2	TRBV30	TRBJ2-7	once	CAWSNSGGPRYEQYF	TGTGCCTGGAGTAATAGCGGGGGCCCCCGATACGAGCAGTACTTC
TRBD2	TRBV7-2	TRBJ2-1	.	CASSFRTSGYNEQFF	TGTGCCAGCAGCTTCCGGACTAGCGGATACAATGAGCAGTTCTTC
.	TRBV5-1	TRBJ2-3	few	CASSLAGRGADTQYF	TGCGCCAGCAGCTTGGCGGGGCGAGGGGCAGATACGCAGTATTTT
TRBD2	TRBV7-3	TRBJ2-3	.	CASSRVGLAENTDTQYF	TGTGCCAGCAGCCGCGTTGGACTAGCGGAGAACACAGATACGCAGTATTTT
.	TRBV5-4	TRBJ1-2	.	CASSFGIAVTGYTF	TGTGCCAGCAGTTTTGGGATCGCGGTAACTGGCTACACCTTC
TRBD1	TRBV28	TRBJ1-6	once	CASSVGGVQNSPLHF	TGTGCCAGCAGTGTAGGGGGCGTTCAGAATTCACCCCTCCACTTT
.	TRBV5-1	TRBJ1-1	.	CASSLGKRGANTEAFF	TGCGCCAGCAGCTTGGGGAAAAGGGGGGCCAACACTGAAGCTTTCTTT
.	TRBV28	TRBJ1-5	.	CASSLGQGGSNQPQHF	TGTGCCAGCAGTTTAGGTCAAGGAGGAAGCAATCAGCCCCAGCATTTT
.	TRBV29-1	TRBJ2-4	.	CSALVQTLAKNIQYF	TGCAGCGCCTTGGTTCAGACACTAGCCAAAAACATTCAGTACTTC
.	TRBV27	TRBJ2-7	.	CASSTGGRKQYF	TGTGCCAGCAGCACCGGGGGGCGGAAGCAGTACTTC
TRBD1	TRBV5-3	TRBJ2-7	.	CARPADRGAYEQYF	TGTGCCAGACCAGCGGACAGGGGGGCCTACGAGCAGTACTTC
.	TRBV5-6	TRBJ2-5	once	CASSLLLGEIQETQYF	TGTGCCAGCAGCTTGCTTCTCGGGGAGATCCAAGAGACCCAGTACTTC
TRBD1	TRBV18	TRBJ2-7	.	CASSGQGQGAIYEQYF	TGTGCCAGCTCAGGTCAAGGACAGGGGGCTATCTACGAGCAGTACTTC
.	TRBV10-3	TRBJ1-2	.	CAISEPGTKGFGYTF	TGTGCCATCAGTGAGCCTGGGACAAAGGGATTTGGCTACACCTTC
TRBD1	TRBV28	TRBJ1-1	.	CASSPGDRTEAFF	TGTGCCAGCAGCCCGGGGGACAGAACTGAAGCTTTCTTT
.	TRBV9	TRBJ2-3	.	CASRAGTPPGDTDTQYF	TGTGCCAGCAGGGCGGGAACACCCCCCGGGGACACAGATACGCAGTATTTT
TRBD2	TRBV9	TRBJ2-1	.	CASTPSGGLAVYNEQFF	TGTGCCAGCACCCCATCCGGGGGACTAGCGGTTTACAATGAGCAGTTCTTC
TRBD1	TRBV7-3	TRBJ2-3	.	CASSVTGLGTDTQYF	TGTGCCAGCAGCGTGACAGGGTTAGGCACAGATACGCAGTATTTT
TRBD1	TRBV11-3	TRBJ2-1	.	CASSLDGQGLMYEQFF	TGTGCCAGCAGCTTAGACGGACAGGGTCTGATGTATGAGCAGTTCTTC
.	TRBV4-1	TRBJ2-4	.	CASSQDVSGDLAKNIQYF	TGCGCCAGCAGCCAAGATGTCAGTGGAGATCTCGCCAAAAACATTCAGTACTTC
.	TRBV2	TRBJ2-2	few	CATGRANTGELFF	TGTGCCACGGGCAGAGCGAACACCGGGGAGCTGTTTTTT
TRBD1	TRBV11-3	TRBJ2-1	.	CASSPTGVGQFF	TGTGCCAGCAGCCCAACAGGGGTCGGGCAGTTCTTC
.	TRBV5-4	TRBJ2-3	.	CASSLKREVADTQYF	TGTGCCAGCAGCTTGAAGAGGGAAGTGGCAGATACGCAGTATTTT
TRBD2	TRBV10-3	TRBJ2-1	.	CAISAGTSVGNEQFF	TGTGCCATCAGTGCAGGGACTAGCGTTGGCAATGAGCAGTTCTTC
TRBD1	TRBV2	TRBJ2-7	.	CASRGQGAGEQYF	TGTGCCAGCAGGGGACAGGGGGCGGGAGAGCAGTACTTC
.	TRBV27	TRBJ2-2	.	CASSIPNTGELFF	TGTGCCAGCAGTATCCCGAACACCGGGGAGCTGTTTTTT